This T cell receptor (beta chain) was obtained from a study of blood T cell repertoires in COVID-19. Across the whole study: Spain, Italy and the United States supplied samples that represented acute and convalescent COVID-19. T cells, B-cell-depleted T cells, or PBMCs supplied cDNA or gDNA.

Enrolment of Seattle patients took place during active infection, and they were followed longitudinally. V trimming: 1 base; J trimming: 4 bases; junction bases outside the gene matches: 2. Per germline, CDR1 SGHDT and CDR2 YYEEEE. The CDR3 sequence is 15 residues long. Original methodology: How many nucleated cells were present was estimated from reference gene primer amplification. Repertoires were generated with immunoSEQ multiplex PCR, while TCRdb's copy carries only in-frame clones and drops some. For V, J and clone size, that table is used; D and trimming come from the DNA. The table lists roughly 300,000 clones, 70% to 90% of them singletons.

This sequence joins TRBV5-6 and TRBJ1-6; TRBD1 matches at 7 bases. The receptor comes from a woman aged 30 to 39 with COVID-19, enrolled during active disease. Specimen: peripheral blood. CDR3 protein: CASSLSGQYNSPLHF. Written as DNA, the CDR3 is TGTGCCAGCAGCTTGTCGGGACAGTATAATTCACCCCTCCACTTT.